A single sample is the source of the 2 T cell receptor beta chains below, sequenced in a study of blood T cell repertoires in COVID-19. The data were produced by immunoSEQ multiplex PCR, yet TCRdb's version contains in-frame clones alone and is incomplete. The repertoire holds around 87,000 clones, with around 89% as singletons. Sample: peripheral blood. The receptors shown here come from a man aged 45-60 years with acute or convalescent COVID-19.

V is TRBV28 and J is TRBJ1-1, with 7 nucleotides matching TRBD1. Germline V lookup: CDR1 MDHEN, CDR2 SYDVKM. This CDR3 is 16 amino acids long. V was pared by 3 bases and J by 5 bases, with 12 bases of the junction left unmatched. The CDR3 bases are TGTGCCAGCAGTTTCGGAACAGGGGTTTATAGAACTGAAGCTTTCTTT. It codes for CASSFGTGVYRTEAFF.

This clone was seen at least ten times. This chain connects TRBV29-1 to TRBJ1-6; TRBD1 aligns across 9 bases. Germline-derived CDR1 and CDR2 are SQVTM and ANQGSEA. The ends lost 4 bases at V and 8 bases at J; junction bases unmatched: 3. The CDR3 is made up of 13 amino acids. CDR3 sequence reads: CSVGTGEDSPLHF. In nucleotides, the CDR3 is TGCAGCGTTGGGACAGGGGAGGATTCACCCCTCCACTTT. Filled out from reference TRBV29-1 and TRBJ1-6, the complete variable domain reads SAVISQKPSRDICQRGTSLTIQCQVDSQVTMMFWYRQQPGQSLTLIATANQGSEATYESGFVIDKFPISRPNLTFSTLTVSNMSPEDSSIYLCSVGTGEDSPLHFGNGTRLTVT.